Presented here are 16 T cell receptor beta chains from one specimen sequenced in a study of T cell responses to AZD1222 COVID-19 vaccine. Assay: immunoSEQ multiplex PCR; the TCRdb copy retains only in-frame clones and omits some. Among 100,000 to 150,000 clones listed, more than 90% were seen once. The material was peripheral blood, obtained 28 days after the second AZD1222 dose. These receptors originate from an adult who received the AZD1222 COVID-19 vaccine.

The rearrangement links TRBV4-1 to TRBJ1-1; no definite D call. Germline V CDR1 and CDR2: MGHRA, YSYEKL. V was cut by 4 bases and J by 7 bases, with 19 bases left in between. The CDR3 extends over 15 amino acids. This CDR3 is CASSPRRAAGDEAFF. Here the CDR3 DNA reads TGCGCCAGCAGCCCCAGAAGGGCGGCAGGAGATGAAGCTTTCTTT.

The rearrangement joins TRBV28 to TRBJ1-2, with 7 nucleotides matching TRBD1. After removal of 5 bases from V and 2 bases from J, the junction contained 17 bases not matched to a gene. Germline V lookup: CDR1 MDHEN, CDR2 SYDVKM. This CDR3 region has 18 residues. In nucleotides, the CDR3 is TGTGCCAGCAGTCCCTACTTTCTTACGCACAGGGGCAACTATGGCTACACCTTC. Residues: CASSPYFLTHRGNYGYTF.

The sample holds one count of this clone. The sample contains more than one DNA sequence encoding this CDR3. The CDR3 DNA reads as TGTGCCAGCAGCGTAGAGGGGAACACTGAAGCTTTCTTT. Residues: CASSVEGNTEAFF. V usage is TRBV9 and J usage is TRBJ1-1, with D hard to call. Germline V lookup: CDR1 SGDLS, CDR2 YYNGEE. The CDR3 covers 13 residues. Between the trimmed V and J ends, which lost 0 bases and 1 base, there was a span of 4 bases.

The rearrangement joins TRBV9 to TRBJ2-1, with D possibly being TRBD1 (7 bases). This CDR3 comprises 15 residues. CDR1 is SGDLS and CDR2 is YYNGEE in the germline V gene. V shed 4 bases and J shed 4 bases, with 15 bases lying between them. The CDR3 loop reads CASSLRGENYNEQFF. CDR3 DNA sequence: TGTGCCAGCAGCCTCAGGGGGGAAAATTACAATGAGCAGTTCTTC.

The V and J genes are TRBV19 and TRBJ1-6; no clear D. In germline, CDR1 is LNHDA, CDR2 SQIVND (reference sequence). The CDR3 totals 14 residues. V dropped 2 bases and J dropped 7 bases, with 9 bases sitting between them. This CDR3 reads CASSISYWNSPLHF. The CDR3 DNA is TGTGCCAGTAGTATAAGCTACTGGAATTCACCCCTCCACTTT.

V usage is TRBV11-3 and J usage is TRBJ2-1; 9 bases are shared with TRBD1. V shed 2 bases, J shed 7 bases, and the junction held 18 bases outside the gene matches. CDR3 length: 19 amino acids. CDR1 and CDR2 (germline): SGHNT, YENEEA. CDR3 sequence: CASSLRQGVIRVIRNEQFF. The CDR3 coding sequence is TGTGCCAGCAGCTTAAGACAGGGGGTGATAAGGGTTATTCGGAATGAGCAGTTCTTC.

This chain connects TRBV18 to TRBJ2-6; D uncertain. In germline, CDR1 is KGHSH, CDR2 LQKENI. V was cut by 3 bases and J by 0 bases, with 9 bases left in between. The CDR3 runs 16 residues. The CDR3 DNA is TGTGCCAGCTCACCCTCGGCCGTCTCTGGGGCCAACGTCCTGACTTTC. Its translation is CASSPSAVSGANVLTF.

The CDR3 DNA sequence: TGTGCCAGCAGCCTCCCGGGACAGGTTGGCGAAAAACTGTTTTTT. Translating gives CASSLPGQVGEKLFF. This chain uses TRBV6-2 or TRBV6-3 with TRBJ1-4, with 8 bases lining up with TRBD1. V shed 6 bases, J shed 8 bases, and the junction held 11 bases outside the gene matches. This CDR3 has 15 amino acids. The germline CDR1 and CDR2 sequences are MNHEY and SVGEGT.

This clone occurred many times. J is TRBJ2-7 and V is TRBV7-9; tentative D call: TRBD2 (6 bases). CDR1 and CDR2 (germline): SEHNR, FQNEAQ (reference sequence). The CDR3 sequence is 13 residues long. V was clipped by 5 bases and J by 1 base, with 9 bases between them. The CDR3 DNA reads as TGTGCCAGCAGCCCCGGGACTTCCTACGAGCAGTACGTC. This translates into CASSPGTSYEQYV.

The rearrangement links TRBV24-1 to TRBJ1-6; 9 bases align to TRBD1. V dropped 2 bases and J dropped 6; count of bases not matched to a gene: 4. Germline values: CDR1 KGHDR, CDR2 SFDVKD. The CDR3 covers 16 residues. The CDR3 sequence: CATSDSTGGGNSPLHF. CDR3 nucleotide sequence: TGTGCCACCAGTGATTCCACAGGGGGCGGTAATTCACCCCTCCACTTT.

CDR3 nucleotide sequence: TGTGCCAGCAGCCTTGACAGGGGCCATGAGCAGTTCTTC. Translated: CASSLDRGHEQFF. The gene calls are TRBV7-9 and TRBJ2-1; 8 positions agree with TRBD1. V lost 5 bases and J lost 8; bases outside the gene matches: 5. Germline values: CDR1 SEHNR, CDR2 FQNEAQ (reference sequence). The CDR3 runs 13 residues.

The V call is TRBV1, the J call TRBJ2-7; TRBD2, as called in the table, went unchecked against the DNA. TRBV1 is a pseudogene. The CDR3 extends over 17 amino acids. CDR3 nucleotide sequence: TGCACCAGCAGCCAAGAGAGGACTAGCGGTCCCCCCTACGAGCAGTACGTC. This translates into CTSSQERTSGPPYEQYV.

This chain uses TRBV24-1 with TRBJ2-2, with 8 nucleotides matching TRBD2. The ends lost 7 bases at V and 6 bases at J; junction bases unmatched: 6. The CDR3 sequence is 14 residues long. The V gene's germline CDR1 is KGHDR and CDR2 SFDVKD. The CDR3 coding sequence is TGTGCCACCAGCCGGGAGGGCCGGGCCGGGGAGCTGTTTTTT. This encodes CATSREGRAGELFF.

The chain uses TRBV18 and TRBJ1-2; 10 bases are a match to TRBD1. Trimming removed 6 bases from V and 1 base from J; junction bases left unmatched: 14. The CDR3 spans 18 residues. Germline values: CDR1 KGHSH, CDR2 LQKENI. The CDR3 sequence: CASSPREGTGVFNYGYTF. The CDR3, as DNA: TGTGCCAGCTCCCCCCGAGAGGGGACAGGGGTCTTTAACTATGGCTACACCTTC.

The chain links TRBV6-1 to TRBJ1-2; D might be TRBD1 (5 bases). The CDR3 covers 15 residues. Germline loops: CDR1 MNHNS, CDR2 SASEGT. Trimming left V 2 bases short and J 4 bases short, with 14 bases between. Here the CDR3 DNA reads TGTGCCAGCAGTGAATCCGGGGGATTCATCTATGGCTACACCTTC. Its translation: CASSESGGFIYGYTF.

The chain recombines TRBV6-6 with TRBJ1-2, with 9 bases that match TRBD1. Unmatched junction bases numbered 8, after V lost 5 bases and J lost 7 bases. Germline V CDR1 and CDR2: MNHNY, SVGAGI (reference sequence). The length of the CDR3 is 14 residues. CDR3 bases: TGTGCCAGCAGTCCCGGGACAGGGTGGGGTGGCTACACCTTC. Translating it yields CASSPGTGWGGYTF.